The 30 T cell receptor beta chains presented below share a single source sample, sequenced in a study of PD-1 blockade in mismatch repair-deficient tumors. Repertoires were generated with immunoSEQ multiplex PCR, while TCRdb's copy carries only in-frame clones and drops some. The data hold under 25,000 clones, with approximately 84% observed a single time. The sequences come from peripheral blood, collected 2 weeks after starting pembrolizumab. Source of these receptors: an adult with mismatch repair-deficient cancer.

The chain has TRBV18 and TRBJ2-4; no definite D call. CDR1 and CDR2 (germline): KGHSH, LQKENI. The CDR3 loop spans 13 amino acids. The ends were cut back, 5 bases at V and 0 bases at J, with 5 bases in the middle. The CDR3 is CASSIEAKNIQYF. CDR3 DNA sequence: TGTGCCAGCTCAATTGAAGCCAAAAACATTCAGTACTTC.

V usage is TRBV4-1 and J usage is TRBJ1-2; no clear D. This CDR3 has 15 residues. Trimming left V 3 bases short and J 2 bases short, with 13 bases between. Germline loops: CDR1 MGHRA, CDR2 YSYEKL. The CDR3 DNA sequence: TGCGCCAGCAGCCAGGCCCCCGGATCCAACTATGGCTACACCTTC. Amino acids: CASSQAPGSNYGYTF.

The CDR3 here is CASSQDTVVPDYEQYF. The CDR3 coding sequence is TGCGCCAGCAGCCAAGATACGGTAGTTCCCGACTACGAGCAGTACTTC. This chain links TRBV4-1 with TRBJ2-7, with D unresolved. This CDR3 region has 16 residues. CDR1 is MGHRA, CDR2 YSYEKL, per germline. V dropped 0 bases and J dropped 3 bases, with 15 bases sitting between them.

The V and J genes are TRBV5-1 and TRBJ2-2; perhaps TRBD1 as D (6 bases). Germline V gene lookup returns CDR1 SGHRS and CDR2 YFSETQ. This CDR3 has 17 amino acids. Trimming took off 3 bases at V and 1 base at J, with 16 bases between the two ends. CDR3 loop: CASSYDSGTLNTGELFF. CDR3 bases: TGCGCCAGCAGCTACGACTCCGGGACACTGAACACCGGGGAGCTGTTTTTT.

The chain recombines TRBV19 with TRBJ2-3; possibly TRBD1 for D (5 bases). V dropped 4 bases and J dropped 7 bases, with 15 bases sitting between them. The germline V gene encodes CDR1 LNHDA and CDR2 SQIVND (reference sequence). The CDR3 is 14 amino acids. This CDR3 is CASSSPGNRNTQYF. DNA of the CDR3: TGTGCCAGTAGTAGCCCAGGGAACAGGAATACGCAGTATTTT.

V gene TRBV5-4 combines with J gene TRBJ2-1, with 12 bases identical to TRBD1. Germline V gene sequence: CDR1 SGHNT, CDR2 YYREEE (reference sequence). The CDR3 loop spans 17 amino acids. V was clipped by 7 bases and J by 8 bases; unmatched bases: 16. The CDR3 region is CASGGLGDRGRWDEQFF. The CDR3 nucleotides read TGTGCCAGCGGCGGCTTAGGGGACAGGGGGCGGTGGGATGAGCAGTTCTTC.

This chain links TRBV27 with TRBJ1-1; D possibly corresponds to TRBD1 (5 bases). V was cut by 3 bases and J by 6 bases, with 14 bases left in between. The CDR3 contains 14 residues. CDR1 MNHEY and CDR2 SMNVEV come from the germline V gene (reference sequence). CDR3 protein: CASSFWGGPAEAFF. The CDR3 DNA follows: TGTGCCAGCAGTTTCTGGGGCGGTCCAGCTGAAGCTTTCTTT.

This sequence joins TRBV6-4 and TRBJ2-5; no firm D call. Trimming removed 6 bases from V and 0 bases from J, with 20 bases in between. Germline CDR1 is MRHNA and CDR2 is SNTAGT. The CDR3 is 17 amino acids. CDR3 nucleotides: TGTGCCAGCAGATGTTTAGCCTACAGTTTTAACCAAGAGACCCAGTACTTC. Protein product: CASRCLAYSFNQETQYF.

The V and J genes are TRBV27 and TRBJ2-1; 9 bases agree with TRBD2. This CDR3 contains 18 residues. The V and J ends lost 1 base and 4 bases, in that order; junction bases with no gene match: 11. In germline, CDR1 is MNHEY, CDR2 SMNVEV (reference sequence). The CDR3 region is CASSLFGLAGVLYNEQFF. CDR3 coding DNA: TGTGCCAGCAGTTTATTTGGCTTAGCGGGAGTTCTGTACAATGAGCAGTTCTTC.

This chain links TRBV11-1 with TRBJ2-3; 8 bases are shared with TRBD1. CDR1 and CDR2 (germline): SGHAT, FQDESV (reference sequence). The V segment lost 5 bases and the J segment 3 bases; nucleotides outside the gene matches: 7. The CDR3 has 15 residues. CDR3 loop: CASSLRTGITDTQYF. The CDR3 DNA follows: TGTGCCAGCAGCCTCCGGACAGGGATTACAGATACGCAGTATTTT.

This chain connects TRBV18 to TRBJ2-3, with 14 bases fitting TRBD2. With 5 bases clipped from V and 2 bases from J, the junction kept 12 bases outside the gene matches. CDR3 length: 19 residues. Germline V gene lookup returns CDR1 KGHSH and CDR2 LQKENI. DNA of the CDR3: TGTGCCAGCTCAAGACCCGGGACTAGCGGGAGAGTGGTCACAGATACGCAGTATTTT. Translating it yields CASSRPGTSGRVVTDTQYF.

This chain uses TRBV7-3 with TRBJ1-2; TRBD1 aligns across 9 bases. The CDR3 consists of 13 residues. In germline, CDR1 is SGHTA, CDR2 FQGTGA. J gave up 7 bases and V 5 bases, and 5 bases lay outside the gene matches. In DNA form, the CDR3 reads TGTGCCAGCAGCGTTACAGGGGGCGGTGGCTACACCTTC. It specifies CASSVTGGGGYTF.

The chain has TRBV12-5 and TRBJ2-5; D remains unclear. Trimming pared 5 bases from V and 7 bases from J, leaving 11 bases between. There are 12 residues in the CDR3. Per germline, CDR1 LGHNT and CDR2 FRNRAP. The CDR3 reads CASGPPVGTQYF. CDR3 bases: TGTGCTAGTGGTCCTCCCGTAGGGACCCAGTACTTC.

The chain is built from TRBV25-1 and TRBJ2-5; a weak D match, TRBD1 (6 bases). Trimming stripped 7 bases from V and 5 bases from J, with 14 bases between. Germline V gene lookup returns CDR1 MGHDK and CDR2 SYGVNS. CDR3 length: 13 amino acids. The CDR3 sequence is CASTTGGWETQYF. Here the CDR3 DNA reads TGTGCCAGCACGACAGGCGGCTGGGAGACCCAGTACTTC.

V and J are TRBV5-1 and TRBJ2-2; D is undetermined. V lost 0 bases and J 3 bases, leaving 9 bases between the germline ends. The CDR3 covers 15 residues. The germline V gene encodes CDR1 SGHRS and CDR2 YFSETQ. The CDR3 coding sequence is TGCGCCAGCAGCTTGGGACACGACTACACCGGGGAGCTGTTTTTT. Residues: CASSLGHDYTGELFF.

This clone showed up just once. The chain couples TRBV11-3 to TRBJ2-1; 12 bases agree with TRBD2. Trimming removed 5 bases from V and 7 bases from J; junction bases left unmatched: 9. The CDR3 covers 16 residues. CDR1 SGHNT and CDR2 YENEEA come from the germline V gene. CDR3 loop: CASSARTSGDRNEQFF. DNA for the CDR3: TGTGCCAGCAGCGCCCGGACTAGCGGGGATCGGAATGAGCAGTTCTTC.

The V and J genes are TRBV5-1 and TRBJ2-1; 9 nucleotides line up with TRBD1. With V trimmed by 2 bases and J by 5 bases, 8 bases remained unmatched. CDR3 length equals 16 residues. Germline V CDR1 and CDR2: SGHRS, YFSETQ. CDR3: CASSFPGQGTHNEQFF. As DNA, the CDR3 is TGCGCCAGCAGCTTCCCCGGACAGGGGACGCACAATGAGCAGTTCTTC.

The table lists this clone with a few counts. The chain's CDR3 is CASSQNHQGATSHEQYF. The CDR3, as DNA: TGCGCCAGCAGCCAAAATCACCAGGGGGCTACAAGCCACGAGCAGTACTTC. The rearrangement links TRBV4-3 to TRBJ2-7, with TRBD1 matching over 8 bases. Trimming at V came to 2 bases and at J to 5 bases, leaving 14 bases not matched to a gene. This CDR3 spans 17 amino acids. CDR1 is LGHNA and CDR2 is YSLEER in the germline V gene.

The chain joins TRBV27 to TRBJ2-7; the match to TRBD2 covers 7 bases. This CDR3 spans 15 amino acids. The V segment lost 6 bases and the J segment 4 bases; nucleotides outside the gene matches: 12. Germline V gives CDR1 MNHEY, CDR2 SMNVEV (reference sequence). The CDR3 spells CASRQIGGSGYEQYF. CDR3 DNA sequence: TGTGCCAGCAGACAAATAGGCGGGAGTGGATACGAGCAGTACTTC.

This chain links TRBV30 with TRBJ2-1; 15 bases align to TRBD2. Germline-derived CDR1 and CDR2 are GTSNPN and SVGIG (reference sequence). The CDR3 is 14 amino acids. The V gene end was trimmed by 2 bases and the J gene end by 11 bases; junction bases not matched to a gene: 4. CDR3 amino acids: CAWSRTSGGEKQFF. The CDR3 DNA reads TGTGCCTGGAGTCGGACTAGCGGGGGGGAGAAGCAGTTCTTC.

Only a few counts were recorded for this clone. The rearrangement links TRBV7-2 to TRBJ2-5, with 8 bases aligning to TRBD2. V lost 5 bases, J lost 5 bases, and 10 bases stayed unmatched. The CDR3 loop spans 15 amino acids. Germline lookup yields CDR1 SGHTA and CDR2 FQGNSA. The CDR3 DNA reads TGTGCCAGCAGCCCACGGAGTAGCGGGATCGAGACCCAGTACTTC. Its protein is CASSPRSSGIETQYF.

The chain is built from TRBV27 and TRBJ1-1; 8 nucleotides line up with TRBD1. This CDR3 is built from 15 residues. The germline V gene encodes CDR1 MNHEY and CDR2 SMNVEV (reference sequence). V shed 2 bases, J shed 2 bases, and the junction held 4 bases outside the gene matches. The DNA for the CDR3 is TGTGCCAGCAGTTTAATCGGACAGGGAAACACTGAAGCTTTCTTT. Translating it yields CASSLIGQGNTEAFF.

This chain links TRBV4-1 with TRBJ2-3; D is perhaps TRBD2 (5 bases). Looked up from germline, CDR1 is MGHRA and CDR2 is YSYEKL. The CDR3 has 15 amino acids. The V end was cut by 0 bases, the J end by 0 bases, with 7 bases between. Here the CDR3 reads CASSQDPGSTDTQYF. The CDR3 DNA reads as TGCGCCAGCAGCCAAGATCCGGGGAGCACAGATACGCAGTATTTT.

This chain joins TRBV4-1 and TRBJ2-2; 8 positions match TRBD1. V was clipped by 4 bases and J by 7 bases; unmatched bases: 8. Germline V gene data show CDR1 as MGHRA and CDR2 as YSYEKL. The CDR3 has 15 amino acids. In DNA, the CDR3 is TGCGCCAGCAGCCCCATTGGACAGGGCGGCGGGGAGCTGTTTTTT. Its protein is CASSPIGQGGGELFF.

By share, this clone ranks as medium-sized. The chain has TRBV11-2 and TRBJ2-1; D is uncertain. Trimming removed 4 bases at V and 10 bases at J, with 5 bases between. Germline assignment: CDR1 SGHAT and CDR2 FQNNGV. CDR3 size: 10 residues. CDR3 amino acids: CASSSNEQFF. The CDR3 DNA sequence: TGTGCCAGCAGCTCAAACGAGCAGTTCTTC.

The chain recombines TRBV15 with TRBJ2-6; D possibly uses TRBD1 or TRBD2 (5 bases each). V lost 5 bases and J 0 bases, leaving 14 bases between the germline ends. The CDR3 contains 17 residues. Germline-derived CDR1 and CDR2 are LNHNV and YYDKDF (reference sequence). This CDR3 reads CATSVRVGDSGANVLTF. Here the CDR3 DNA reads TGTGCCACCAGCGTCAGGGTGGGGGACTCTGGGGCCAACGTCCTGACTTTC.

DNA of the CDR3: TGTGCCAGCAGCTTAGGTCGGGACAGGCTCACAGATACGCAGTATTTT. Translation gives CASSLGRDRLTDTQYF. The V call is TRBV7-9, the J call TRBJ2-3; 8 bases are shared with TRBD1. This CDR3 spans 16 amino acids. V was clipped by 1 base and J by 2 bases; unmatched bases: 5. Per the germline V gene, CDR1 is SEHNR and CDR2 is FQNEAQ (reference sequence).

This chain joins TRBV19 and TRBJ2-7, with unresolved D. This CDR3 contains 13 residues. Germline CDR1 and CDR2: LNHDA and SQIVND (reference sequence). V dropped 5 bases and J dropped 2 bases, with 10 bases sitting between them. CDR3 loop: CASSAGPAYEQYF. The DNA of the CDR3 is TGTGCCAGTAGTGCCGGGCCCGCCTACGAGCAGTACTTC.

Comments on this clone: Other DNA sequences of this sample code for an identical CDR3. The chain couples TRBV4-1 to TRBJ2-3; TRBD2 matches at 10 bases. Germline lookup yields CDR1 MGHRA and CDR2 YSYEKL. This CDR3 has 16 amino acids. The V segment lost 0 bases and the J segment 5 bases; nucleotides outside the gene matches: 5. CDR3 sequence (DNA): TGCGCCAGCAGCCAAGAAGCGGGAGGGCCGGGAGATACGCAGTATTTT. It encodes CASSQEAGGPGDTQYF.

The chain carries TRBV2 and TRBJ1-1; D perhaps matches TRBD1 (6 bases). The V end lost 3 bases, the J end lost 2 bases, and 13 bases lay between the germline ends. CDR1 is SNHLY, CDR2 FYNNEI, per germline. This CDR3 spans 15 amino acids. The CDR3 is CASSERGAPNTEAFF. The CDR3 coding sequence is TGTGCCAGCAGTGAGAGGGGGGCGCCTAACACTGAAGCTTTCTTT. The full variable domain, in which reference TRBV2 and TRBJ1-1 provide the parts outside the CDR3, is EPEVTQTPSHQVTQMGQEVILRCVPISNHLYFYWYRQILGQKVEFLVSFYNNEISEKSEIFDDQFSVERPDGSNFTLKIRSTKLEDSAMYFCASSERGAPNTEAFFGQGTRLTVV.